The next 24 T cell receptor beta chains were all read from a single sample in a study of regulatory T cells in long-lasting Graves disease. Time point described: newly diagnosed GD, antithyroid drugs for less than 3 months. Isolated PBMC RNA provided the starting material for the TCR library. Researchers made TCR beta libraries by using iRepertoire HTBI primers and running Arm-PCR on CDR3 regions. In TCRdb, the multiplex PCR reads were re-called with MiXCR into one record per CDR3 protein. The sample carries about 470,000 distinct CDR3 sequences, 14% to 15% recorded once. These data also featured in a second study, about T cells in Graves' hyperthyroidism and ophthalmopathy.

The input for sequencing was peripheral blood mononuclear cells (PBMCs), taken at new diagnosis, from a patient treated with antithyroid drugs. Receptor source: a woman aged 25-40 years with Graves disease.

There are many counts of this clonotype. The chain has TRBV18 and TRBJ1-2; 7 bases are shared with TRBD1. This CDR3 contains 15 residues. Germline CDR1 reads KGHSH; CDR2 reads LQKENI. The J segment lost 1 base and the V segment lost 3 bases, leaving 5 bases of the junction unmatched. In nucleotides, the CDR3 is TGTGCCAGCTCACCGACGGGACAGCTTAACTATGGCTACACCTTC. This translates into CASSPTGQLNYGYTF.

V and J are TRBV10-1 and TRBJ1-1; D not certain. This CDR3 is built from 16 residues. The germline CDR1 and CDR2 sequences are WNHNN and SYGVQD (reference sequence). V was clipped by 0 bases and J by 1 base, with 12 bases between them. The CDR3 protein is CASSESRERRNTEAFF. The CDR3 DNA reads TGCGCCAGCAGTGAGTCAAGGGAAAGGAGGAACACTGAAGCTTTCTTT.

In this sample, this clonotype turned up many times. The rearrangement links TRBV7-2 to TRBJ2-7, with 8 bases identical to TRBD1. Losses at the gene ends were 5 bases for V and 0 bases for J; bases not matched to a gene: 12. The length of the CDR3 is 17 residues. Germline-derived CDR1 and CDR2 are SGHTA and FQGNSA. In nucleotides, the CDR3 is TGTGCCAGCAGCCCATCGTCCGGGACAGGACTCTCCTACGAGCAGTACTTC. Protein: CASSPSSGTGLSYEQYF. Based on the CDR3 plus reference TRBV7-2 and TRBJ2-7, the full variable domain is GAGVSQSPSNKVTEKGKDVELRCDPISGHTALYWYRQSLGQGLEFLIYFQGNSAPDKSGLPSDRFSAERTGGSVSTLTIQRTQQEDSAVYLCASSPSSGTGLSYEQYFGPGTRLTVT.

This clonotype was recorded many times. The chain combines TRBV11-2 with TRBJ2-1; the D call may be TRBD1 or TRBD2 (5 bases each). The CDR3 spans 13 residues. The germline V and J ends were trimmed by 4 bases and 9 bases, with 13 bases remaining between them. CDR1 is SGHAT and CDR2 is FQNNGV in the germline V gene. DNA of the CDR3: TGTGCCAGCAGCTCCCGTGCTGGGGGTGAGCAGTTCTTC. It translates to CASSSRAGGEQFF.

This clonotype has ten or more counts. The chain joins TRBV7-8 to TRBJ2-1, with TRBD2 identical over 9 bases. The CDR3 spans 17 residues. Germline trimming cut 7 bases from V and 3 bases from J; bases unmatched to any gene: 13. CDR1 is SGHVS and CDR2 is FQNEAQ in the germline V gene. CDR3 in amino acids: CASKNPGLASRYNEQFF. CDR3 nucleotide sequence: TGTGCCAGCAAAAACCCGGGACTAGCATCGCGCTACAATGAGCAGTTCTTC.

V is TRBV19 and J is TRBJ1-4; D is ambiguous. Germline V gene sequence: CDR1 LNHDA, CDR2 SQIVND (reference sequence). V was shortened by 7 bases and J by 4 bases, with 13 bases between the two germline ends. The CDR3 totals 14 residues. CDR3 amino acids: CASTPLVGNEKLFF. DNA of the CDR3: TGTGCCAGTACCCCCCTGGTCGGTAATGAAAAACTGTTTTTT.

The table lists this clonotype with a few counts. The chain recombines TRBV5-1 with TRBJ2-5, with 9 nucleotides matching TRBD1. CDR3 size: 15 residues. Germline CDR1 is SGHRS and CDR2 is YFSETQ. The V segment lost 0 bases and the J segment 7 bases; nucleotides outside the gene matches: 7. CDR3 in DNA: TGCGCCAGCAGCTTGGCCCCACAGGGGGCGGGGACCCAGTACTTC. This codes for CASSLAPQGAGTQYF. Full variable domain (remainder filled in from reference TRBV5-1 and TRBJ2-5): KAGVTQTPRYLIKTRGQQVTLSCSPISGHRSVSWYQQTPGQGLQFLFEYFSETQRNKGNFPGRFSGRQFSNSRSEMNVSTLELGDSALYLCASSLAPQGAGTQYFGPGTRLLVL.

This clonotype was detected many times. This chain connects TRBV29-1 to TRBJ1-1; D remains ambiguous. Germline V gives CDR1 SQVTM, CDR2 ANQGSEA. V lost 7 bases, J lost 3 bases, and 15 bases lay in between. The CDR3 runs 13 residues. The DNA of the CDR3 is TGCAGCGCCCACCCGGGTGGTTACACTGAAGCTTTCTTT. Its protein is CSAHPGGYTEAFF.

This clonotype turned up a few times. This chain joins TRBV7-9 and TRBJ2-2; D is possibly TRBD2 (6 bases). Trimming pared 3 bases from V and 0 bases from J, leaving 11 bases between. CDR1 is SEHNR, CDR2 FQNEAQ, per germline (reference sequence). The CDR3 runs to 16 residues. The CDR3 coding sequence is TGTGCCAGCAGCTTCCCGACTAGTTCGAACACCGGGGAGCTGTTTTTT. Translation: CASSFPTSSNTGELFF.

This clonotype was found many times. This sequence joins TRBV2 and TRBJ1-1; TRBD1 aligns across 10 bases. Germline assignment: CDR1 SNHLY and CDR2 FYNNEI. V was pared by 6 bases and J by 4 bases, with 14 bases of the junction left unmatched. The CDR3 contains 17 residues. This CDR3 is CASSGPDRGRVLTEAFF. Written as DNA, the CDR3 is TGTGCCAGCAGCGGACCCGACAGGGGGCGCGTACTCACTGAAGCTTTCTTT. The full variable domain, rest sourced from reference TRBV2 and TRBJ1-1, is EPEVTQTPSHQVTQMGQEVILRCVPISNHLYFYWYRQILGQKVEFLVSFYNNEISEKSEIFDDQFSVERPDGSNFTLKIRSTKLEDSAMYFCASSGPDRGRVLTEAFFGQGTRLTVV.

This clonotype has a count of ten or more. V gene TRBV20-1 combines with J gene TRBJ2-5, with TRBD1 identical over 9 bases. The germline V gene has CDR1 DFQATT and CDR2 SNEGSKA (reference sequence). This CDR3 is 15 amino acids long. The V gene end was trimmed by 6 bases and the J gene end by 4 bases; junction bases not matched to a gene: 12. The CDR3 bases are TGCAGTGCCCCCCCCGGACAGGGGAGTCGAGAGACCCAGTACTTC. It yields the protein CSAPPGQGSRETQYF.

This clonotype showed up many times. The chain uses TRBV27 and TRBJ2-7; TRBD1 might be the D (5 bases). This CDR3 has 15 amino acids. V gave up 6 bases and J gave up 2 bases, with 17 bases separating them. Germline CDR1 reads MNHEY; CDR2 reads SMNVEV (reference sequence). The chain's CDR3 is CASSKSQGATYEQYF. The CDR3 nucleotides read TGTGCCAGCAGCAAATCGCAGGGTGCCACCTACGAGCAGTACTTC.

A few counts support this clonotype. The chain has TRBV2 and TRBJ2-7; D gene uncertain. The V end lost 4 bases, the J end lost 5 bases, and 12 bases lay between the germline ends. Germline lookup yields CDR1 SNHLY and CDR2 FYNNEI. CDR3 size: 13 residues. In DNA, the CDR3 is TGTGCCAGCAGTGGAGTCTGGGTCCACGAGCAGTACTTC. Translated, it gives CASSGVWVHEQYF. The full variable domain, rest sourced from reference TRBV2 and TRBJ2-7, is EPEVTQTPSHQVTQMGQEVILRCVPISNHLYFYWYRQILGQKVEFLVSFYNNEISEKSEIFDDQFSVERPDGSNFTLKIRSTKLEDSAMYFCASSGVWVHEQYFGPGTRLTVT.

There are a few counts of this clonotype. This CDR3 reads CASSQERQAYTGELFF. CDR3 sequence (DNA): TGTGCCAGCAGCCAAGAACGACAGGCATACACCGGGGAGCTGTTTTTT. V and J are TRBV3-1 and TRBJ2-2; TRBD1 is a possible D gene (6 bases). V lost 0 bases, J lost 3 bases, and 11 bases lay in between. The CDR3 extends over 16 amino acids. CDR1 is LGHDT and CDR2 is YNNKEL in the germline V gene (reference sequence). Filled out from reference TRBV3-1 and TRBJ2-2, the complete variable domain reads DTAVSQTPKYLVTQMGNDKSIKCEQNLGHDTMYWYKQDSKKFLKIMFSYNNKELIINETVPNRFSPKSPDKAHLNLHINSLELGDSAVYFCASSQERQAYTGELFFGEGSRLTVL.

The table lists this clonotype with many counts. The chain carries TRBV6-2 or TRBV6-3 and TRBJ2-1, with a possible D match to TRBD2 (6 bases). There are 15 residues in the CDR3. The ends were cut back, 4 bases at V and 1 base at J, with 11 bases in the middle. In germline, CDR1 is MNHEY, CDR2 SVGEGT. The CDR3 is CASSSQGTSYNEQFF. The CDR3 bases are TGTGCCAGCAGTTCCCAAGGGACTTCCTACAATGAGCAGTTCTTC.

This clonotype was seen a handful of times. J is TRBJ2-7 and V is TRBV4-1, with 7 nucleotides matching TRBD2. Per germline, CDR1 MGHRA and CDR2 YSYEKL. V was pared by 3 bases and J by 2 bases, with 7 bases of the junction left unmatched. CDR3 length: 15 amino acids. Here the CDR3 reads CASSQQRGRTYEQYF. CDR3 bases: TGCGCCAGCAGCCAGCAGCGGGGCAGAACCTACGAGCAGTACTTC.

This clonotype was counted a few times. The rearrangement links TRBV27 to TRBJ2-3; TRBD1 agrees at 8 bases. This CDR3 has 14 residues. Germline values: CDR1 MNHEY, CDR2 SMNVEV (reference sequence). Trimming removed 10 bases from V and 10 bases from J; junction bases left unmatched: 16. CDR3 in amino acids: CANSQTGTGYAQYF. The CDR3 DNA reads TGTGCCAACTCCCAAACCGGGACAGGATATGCGCAGTATTTT.

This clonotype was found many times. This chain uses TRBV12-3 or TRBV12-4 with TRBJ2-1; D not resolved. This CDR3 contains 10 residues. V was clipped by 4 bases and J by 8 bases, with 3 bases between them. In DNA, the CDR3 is TGTGCCAGCAGTTCTTATGAGCAGTTCTTC. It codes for CASSSYEQFF.

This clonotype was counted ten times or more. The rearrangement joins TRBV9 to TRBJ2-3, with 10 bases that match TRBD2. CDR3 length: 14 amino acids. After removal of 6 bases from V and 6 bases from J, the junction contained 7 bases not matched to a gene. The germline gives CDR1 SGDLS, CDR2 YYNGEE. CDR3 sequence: CASTSPSGGDTQYF. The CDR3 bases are TGTGCCAGCACCTCGCCTAGCGGGGGTGATACGCAGTATTTT.

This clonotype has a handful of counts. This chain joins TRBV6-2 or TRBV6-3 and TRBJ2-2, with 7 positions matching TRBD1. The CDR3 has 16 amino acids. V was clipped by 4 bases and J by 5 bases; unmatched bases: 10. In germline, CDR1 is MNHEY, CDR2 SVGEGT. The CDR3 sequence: CASSFRGLQGTGELFF. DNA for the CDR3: TGTGCCAGCAGTTTCAGGGGGTTACAGGGGACCGGGGAGCTGTTTTTT.

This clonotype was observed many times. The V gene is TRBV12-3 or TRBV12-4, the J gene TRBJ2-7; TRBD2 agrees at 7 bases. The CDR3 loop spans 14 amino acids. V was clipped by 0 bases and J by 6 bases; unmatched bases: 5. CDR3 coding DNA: TGTGCCAGCAGTTTAGCGGGAGGGCCTGTCGAGCAGTACTTC. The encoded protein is CASSLAGGPVEQYF.

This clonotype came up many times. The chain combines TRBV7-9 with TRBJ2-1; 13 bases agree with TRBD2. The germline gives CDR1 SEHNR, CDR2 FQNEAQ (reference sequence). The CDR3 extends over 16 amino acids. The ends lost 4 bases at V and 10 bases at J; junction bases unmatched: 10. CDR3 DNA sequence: TGTGCCAGCAGCTCCCGGAACGGACTAGCGGGAGTCGAGCAGTTCTTC. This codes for CASSSRNGLAGVEQFF.

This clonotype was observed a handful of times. The CDR3, as DNA: TGTGCCAGCAGTCCATTAGCGGGAGTACCTGGGGCCAACGTCCTGACTTTC. Its translation is CASSPLAGVPGANVLTF. This chain uses TRBV28 with TRBJ2-6, with 9 bases identical to TRBD2. The CDR3 runs 17 residues. V was pared by 5 bases and J by 2 bases, with 7 bases of the junction left unmatched. Germline V gene lookup returns CDR1 MDHEN and CDR2 SYDVKM.

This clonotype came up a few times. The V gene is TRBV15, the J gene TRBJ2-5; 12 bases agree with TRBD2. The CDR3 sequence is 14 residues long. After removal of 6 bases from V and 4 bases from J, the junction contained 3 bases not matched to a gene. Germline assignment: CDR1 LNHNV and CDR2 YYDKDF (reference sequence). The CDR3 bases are TGTGCCACCAGGCCGGGACTAGCGGGAGAGACCCAGTACTTC. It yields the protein CATRPGLAGETQYF.